A selection of T cell receptor beta chains follows, all from one sample in a study of shared clonotypes between healthy human individuals. Only in-frame clones appear in the TCRdb table, and some are missing; sequencing was by immunoSEQ multiplex PCR. This repertoire shows hundreds of thousands of clones, 55% to 75% found once; its top ten account for around 1.8%. The material sequenced was memory CD4+ T cells sorted from blood. The receptors come from a woman aged 25 to 39 in good health. Each CDR3 is given with its conserved first and last residue. D genes are given only for firm matches. Clone size appears in some rows only: once, few, many, or a class for an expanded clone.

V gene	clone size	J gene	D gene	CDR3 protein
TRBV9	-	TRBJ2-5	TRBD1	CASSPRTGQETQYF
TRBV18	-	TRBJ2-3	TRBD2	CASSAQTSADTQYF
TRBV7-3	-	TRBJ2-7	-	CASSYQQGGLANEQYF
TRBV4-1	-	TRBJ1-3	-	CASSPLGYSGNTIYF
TRBV5-4	-	TRBJ1-3	TRBD1	CASSSTGDYGNTIYF
TRBV27	-	TRBJ1-1	-	CASSPRGVNTEAFF
TRBV6-1	few	TRBJ1-3	-	CASSEQAAGNTIYF
TRBV7-2	-	TRBJ2-1	-	CASSSYGKNEQFF
TRBV28	-	TRBJ1-1	-	CASSPQLGNTEAFF
TRBV28	-	TRBJ1-5	-	CASSLTGARNQPQHF
TRBV28	-	TRBJ1-3	TRBD1	CASSLSGQGAGNTIYF
TRBV28	-	TRBJ2-6	-	CATRSGANVLTF
TRBV7-6	-	TRBJ2-7	-	CASSPRRVVLSYEQYF
TRBV2	-	TRBJ2-1	TRBD2	CASSDWSGRKNEQFF
TRBV4-2	-	TRBJ2-1	-	CASRPDGRKAGEQFF
TRBV5-6	-	TRBJ1-3	-	CASSRDGRGTIYF
TRBV18	-	TRBJ1-5	-	CASSRSDQPQHF
TRBV7-2	-	TRBJ2-1	TRBD2	CASSRRAGGGNEQFF
TRBV11-2	-	TRBJ1-2	TRBD1	CASSLVQAGGEGYTF
TRBV7-9	-	TRBJ2-1	-	CASSLDWREQFF
TRBV5-4	-	TRBJ2-7	-	CASSIDAASSYEQYF
TRBV14	-	TRBJ2-7	-	CASSPYGRHYEQYF
TRBV18	-	TRBJ2-5	-	CASSPTTGWYQETQYF
TRBV29-1	-	TRBJ1-1	TRBD1	CSVLQTGLYAEAFF
TRBV10-2	-	TRBJ2-5	TRBD2	CASSATSVNYGETQYF
TRBV18	-	TRBJ1-2	-	CASSPGPIYGYTF
TRBV4-1	-	TRBJ2-3	-	CASSQGRAAGAITDTQYF
TRBV2	many	TRBJ2-7	TRBD2	CASRSSGLGGYEQYF
TRBV7-9	few	TRBJ1-2	-	CASSLEGGTGYTF
TRBV4-1	-	TRBJ2-6	TRBD2	CASSRTSGRATGANVLTF
TRBV11-2	-	TRBJ1-6	-	CASSKSGPRNSPLHF
TRBV5-1	few	TRBJ2-5	TRBD1	CASSSTGVLETQYF
TRBV28	-	TRBJ1-2	TRBD1	CASSMTTGNYGYTF
TRBV2	-	TRBJ1-2	TRBD1	CAGRQGAYGYTF
TRBV27	-	TRBJ1-5	-	CASSPRQGNQPQHF
TRBV7-2	-	TRBJ2-4	-	CASSSWHDLAKNIQYF
TRBV6-6	few	TRBJ1-5	TRBD1	CASRTGGDQPQHF
TRBV19	-	TRBJ2-1	TRBD2	CASSIGGRAGEQFF
TRBV18	-	TRBJ1-2	-	CASSPGSRGINGYTF
TRBV7-6	few	TRBJ1-4	-	CASSLQRDEKLFF
TRBV7-3	-	TRBJ2-2	-	CASSYSAMTGELFF